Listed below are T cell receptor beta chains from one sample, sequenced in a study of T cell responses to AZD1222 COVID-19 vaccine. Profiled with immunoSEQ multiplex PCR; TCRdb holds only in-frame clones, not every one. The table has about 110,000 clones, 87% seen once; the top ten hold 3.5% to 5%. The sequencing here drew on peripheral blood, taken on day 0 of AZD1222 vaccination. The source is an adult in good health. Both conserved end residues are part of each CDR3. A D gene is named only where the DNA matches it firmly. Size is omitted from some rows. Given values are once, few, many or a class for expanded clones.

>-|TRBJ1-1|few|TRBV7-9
TGTGCCAGCAGCTCTATGAAAGTTAGACTGGGCTTAGACACTGAAGCTTTCTTT
CASSSMKVRLGLDTEAFF
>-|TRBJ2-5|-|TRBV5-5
TGTGCCAGCAGCCTCGGAGGAAAAGAGACCCAGTACTTC
CASSLGGKETQYF
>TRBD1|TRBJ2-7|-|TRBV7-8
TGTGCCAGCAGCACACCCGGGACAGCCTACGAGCAGTACTTC
CASSTPGTAYEQYF
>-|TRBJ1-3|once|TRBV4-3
TGCGCCAGCAGCCAAGTCGCAGCATTGGTCCCTGGAAACACCATATATTTT
CASSQVAALVPGNTIYF
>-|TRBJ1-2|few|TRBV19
TGTGCCAGTAGCCCGTTCGTGATCCATGATCCAACGGACTATGGCTACACCTTC
CASSPFVIHDPTDYGYTF
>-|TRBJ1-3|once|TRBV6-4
TGTGCCAGCAGTCCTGACAGCTCTGGAAACACCATATATTTT
CASSPDSSGNTIYF
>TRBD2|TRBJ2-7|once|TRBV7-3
TGTGCCAGCAGCCCTAGCGGGCAGACCTACGAGCAGTACTTC
CASSPSGQTYEQYF
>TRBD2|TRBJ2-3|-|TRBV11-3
TGTGCCAGCAGCTCGGCGCCGGGACTAGCGGCCCACACAGATACGCAGTATTTT
CASSSAPGLAAHTDTQYF
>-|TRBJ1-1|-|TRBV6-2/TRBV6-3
TGTGCCAGCAGTTACCTGGGAGTACCAAATGAAGCTTTCTTT
CASSYLGVPNEAFF
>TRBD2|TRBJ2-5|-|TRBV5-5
TGTGCCAGCAGCTTGTTCGATTTAGCGGGAGGAGAGACCCAGTACTTC
CASSLFDLAGGETQYF
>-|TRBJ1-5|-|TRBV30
TGTGCCTGGAGTGGGGGGGACTATCAGCCCCAGCATTTT
CAWSGGDYQPQHF
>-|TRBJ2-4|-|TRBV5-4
TGTGCCAGCAGCTCCGGGGGACTCGACAAAAACATTCAGTACTTC
CASSSGGLDKNIQYF
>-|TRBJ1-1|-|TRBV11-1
TGTGCCAGCAGCTTAAGAACCGACGGTGGCACTGAAGCTTTCTTT
CASSLRTDGGTEAFF
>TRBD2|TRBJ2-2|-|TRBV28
TGTGCCAGCAGTTCGGGACTAGCGGGAGCGACGACCGGGGAGCTGTTTTTT
CASSSGLAGATTGELFF
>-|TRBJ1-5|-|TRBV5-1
TGCGCCAGCAGCCCGGGAGGTGATCAGCCCCAGCATTTT
CASSPGGDQPQHF
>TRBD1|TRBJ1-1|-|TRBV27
TGTGCCAGCCATCGGACAGGGGGCTTTGAAGCTTTCTTT
CASHRTGGFEAFF
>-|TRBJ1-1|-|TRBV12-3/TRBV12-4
TGTGCCAGCAGTTTGGTGGACACTGAAGCTTTCTTT
CASSLVDTEAFF
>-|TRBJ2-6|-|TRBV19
TGTGCCAGTACCCCCAGACAGGGAGGCTCTGGGGCCAACGTCCTGACTTTC
CASTPRQGGSGANVLTF
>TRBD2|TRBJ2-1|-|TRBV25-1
TGTGCCAGCAGTGCATACTCCTCGACTAGCGGGAGGCTCAATGAGCAGTTCTTC
CASSAYSSTSGRLNEQFF
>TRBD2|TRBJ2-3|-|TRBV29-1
TGCAGCACCGGGGGGCTAGCGGGAGGGAGCACAGATACGCAGTATTTT
CSTGGLAGGSTDTQYF
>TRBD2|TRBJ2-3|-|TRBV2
TGTGCCAGCAGAAAAGACGCGGGAGCTCTAGCGGATACGCAGTATTTT
CASRKDAGALADTQYF
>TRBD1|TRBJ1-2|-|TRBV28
TGTGCCAGCAGTTTTCCCGACGGGACAGGGGTCTATGGCTACACCTTC
CASSFPDGTGVYGYTF
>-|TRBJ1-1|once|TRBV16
TGTGCCAGCACGTCGCAGATGAACACTGAAGCTTTCTTT
CASTSQMNTEAFF
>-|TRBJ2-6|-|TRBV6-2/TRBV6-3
TGTGCCAGCAGTCCGGACAGTACTGGGGCCAACGTCCTGACTTTC
CASSPDSTGANVLTF